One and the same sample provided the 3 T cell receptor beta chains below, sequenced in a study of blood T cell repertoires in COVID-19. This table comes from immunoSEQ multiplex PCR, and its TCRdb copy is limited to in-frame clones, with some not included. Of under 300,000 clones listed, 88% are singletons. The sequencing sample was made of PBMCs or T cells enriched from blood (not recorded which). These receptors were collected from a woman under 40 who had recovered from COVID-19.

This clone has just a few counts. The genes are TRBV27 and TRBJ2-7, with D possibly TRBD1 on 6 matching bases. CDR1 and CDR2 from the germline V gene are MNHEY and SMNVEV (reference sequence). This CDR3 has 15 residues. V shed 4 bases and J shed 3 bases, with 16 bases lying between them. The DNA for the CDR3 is TGTGCCAGCAGTTCGACTCGAGGACAGATCTACGAGCAGTACTTC. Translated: CASSSTRGQIYEQYF.

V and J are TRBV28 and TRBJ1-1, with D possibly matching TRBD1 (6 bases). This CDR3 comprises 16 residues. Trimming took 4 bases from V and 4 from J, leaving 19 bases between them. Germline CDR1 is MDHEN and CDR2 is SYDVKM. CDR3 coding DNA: TGTGCCAGCAGTTCCGCCCACCACAGGGAGGGCACTGAAGCTTTCTTT. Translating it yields CASSSAHHREGTEAFF.

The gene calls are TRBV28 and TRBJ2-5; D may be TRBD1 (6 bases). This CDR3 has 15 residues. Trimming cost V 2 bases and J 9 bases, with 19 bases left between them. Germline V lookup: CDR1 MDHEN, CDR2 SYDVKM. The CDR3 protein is CASSLPGALKSAQYF. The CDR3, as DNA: TGTGCCAGCAGTTTACCAGGGGCCCTCAAGTCCGCCCAGTACTTC.